This TCR beta chain was captured in a study of blood T cell repertoires in COVID-19. Study details: Some COVID-19 samples were acute and others convalescent; all came from the United States, Italy and Spain.

CDR1 and CDR2 (germline): LGHNA, YSLEER. Trimming took 4 bases from V and 3 from J; bases not matched to a gene: 3. The CDR3 is 13 residues long. Per the study methods: The assay estimated nucleated cells by amplifying reference gene primers. The method was immunoSEQ multiplex PCR; TCRdb's version includes in-frame clones alone and lacks a portion of them. The V and J calls and clone size were taken over from that table, and D and trimming were inferred from the DNA. This table holds 440,000 or so clones, 70% to 90% found once. The TCR was taken from a woman aged 40 to 50 with COVID-19, enrolled during active disease. The chain combines TRBV4-3 with TRBJ2-7, with 7 bases identical to TRBD1. The specimen was peripheral blood. For the CDR3, the DNA is TGCGCCAGCAGCCCCAACAGGGGCTACGAGCAGTACTTC. As protein: CASSPNRGYEQYF.